The sample holds a few counts of the clone carrying this T cell receptor beta chain. Its antigen is still unknown. One end of the junction is discordant with germline, which a read error may explain. The V gene's germline CDR1 is SGDLS and CDR2 YYNGEE. CDR3 length: 14 residues. This record belongs to a study of cytotoxic CD8 clonotypes in ibrutinib-treated CLL. Study background: The patient breakdown showed more than 9 relapsed/refractory and some 14 treatment-naive cases, with under 18 IGHV unmutated. The average sample held roughly 250,000 productive templates and 75,000 to 100,000 productive rearrangements.

Here immunoSEQ multiplex PCR was the method, and the copy in TCRdb shows in-frame clones only, minus some. The data show 250,000 to 350,000 clones, around 76% seen once. The study, taken as a whole, reports: Clonality went up at ibrutinib response and then declined back toward baseline at progression. Rare overall, public clonotypes shrank or held steady under therapy.

The source is a human donor with chronic lymphocytic leukemia. The specimen was PBMCs, collected at disease progression, from a patient treated with ibrutinib. The V and J genes are TRBV9 and TRBJ1-2, with D maybe TRBD1 (6 bases). The CDR3 DNA sequence: TGTGCCAGCACCGTAGGGGGGGTGGATTATGGCTACACCTTC. Its protein product is CASTVGGVDYGYTF.